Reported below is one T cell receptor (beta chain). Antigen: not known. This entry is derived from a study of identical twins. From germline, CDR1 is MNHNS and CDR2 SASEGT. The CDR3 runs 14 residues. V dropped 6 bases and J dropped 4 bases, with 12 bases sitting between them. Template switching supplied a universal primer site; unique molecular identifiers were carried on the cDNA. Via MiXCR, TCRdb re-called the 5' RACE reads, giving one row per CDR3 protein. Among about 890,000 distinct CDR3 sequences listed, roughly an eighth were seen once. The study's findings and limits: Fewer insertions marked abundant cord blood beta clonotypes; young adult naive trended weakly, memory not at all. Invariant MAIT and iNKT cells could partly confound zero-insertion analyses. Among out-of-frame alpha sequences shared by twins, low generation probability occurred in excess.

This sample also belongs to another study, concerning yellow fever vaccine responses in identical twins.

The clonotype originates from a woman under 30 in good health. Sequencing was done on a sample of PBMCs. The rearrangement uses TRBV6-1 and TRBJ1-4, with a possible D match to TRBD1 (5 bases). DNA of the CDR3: TGTGCCAGCAGACGGGACGAGATTAATGAAAAACTGTTTTTT. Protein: CASRRDEINEKLFF.